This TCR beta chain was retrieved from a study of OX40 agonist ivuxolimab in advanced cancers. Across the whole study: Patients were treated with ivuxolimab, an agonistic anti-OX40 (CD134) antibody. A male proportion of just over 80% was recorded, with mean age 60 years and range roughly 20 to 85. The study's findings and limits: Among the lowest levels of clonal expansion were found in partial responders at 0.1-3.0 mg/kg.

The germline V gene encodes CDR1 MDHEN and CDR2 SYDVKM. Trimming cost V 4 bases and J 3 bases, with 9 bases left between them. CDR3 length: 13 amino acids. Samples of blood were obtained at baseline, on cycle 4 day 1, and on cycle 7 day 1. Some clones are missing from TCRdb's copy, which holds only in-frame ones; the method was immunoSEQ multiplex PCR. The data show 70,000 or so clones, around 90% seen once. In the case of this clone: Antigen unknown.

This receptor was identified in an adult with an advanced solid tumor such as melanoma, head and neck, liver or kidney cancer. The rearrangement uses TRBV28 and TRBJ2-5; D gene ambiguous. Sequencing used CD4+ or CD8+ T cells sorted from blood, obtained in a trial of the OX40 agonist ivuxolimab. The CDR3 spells CASSWGHKETQYF. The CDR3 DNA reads TGTGCCAGCAGTTGGGGTCATAAAGAGACCCAGTACTTC.